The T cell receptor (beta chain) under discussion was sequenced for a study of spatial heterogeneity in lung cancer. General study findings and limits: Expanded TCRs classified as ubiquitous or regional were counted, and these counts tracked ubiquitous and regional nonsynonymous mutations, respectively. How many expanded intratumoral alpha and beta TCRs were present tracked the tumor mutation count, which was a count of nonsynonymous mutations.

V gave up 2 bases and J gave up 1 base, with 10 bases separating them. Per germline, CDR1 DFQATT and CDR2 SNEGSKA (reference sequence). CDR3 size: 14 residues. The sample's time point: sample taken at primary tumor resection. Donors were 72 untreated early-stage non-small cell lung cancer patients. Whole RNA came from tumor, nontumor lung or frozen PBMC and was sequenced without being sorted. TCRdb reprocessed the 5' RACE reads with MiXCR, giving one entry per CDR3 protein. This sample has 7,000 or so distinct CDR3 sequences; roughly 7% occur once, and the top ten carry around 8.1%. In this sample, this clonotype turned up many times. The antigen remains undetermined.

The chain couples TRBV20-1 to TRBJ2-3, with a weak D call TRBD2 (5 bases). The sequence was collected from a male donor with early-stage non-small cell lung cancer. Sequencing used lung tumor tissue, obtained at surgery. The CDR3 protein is CSARSSLGTDTQYF. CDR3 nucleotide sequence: TGCAGTGCTAGATCTAGCTTGGGCACAGATACGCAGTATTTT.